A selection of T cell receptor beta chains follows, all from one sample in a study of blood T cell repertoires in COVID-19. Here immunoSEQ multiplex PCR was the method, and the copy in TCRdb shows in-frame clones only, minus some. The sample includes around 90,000 clones, roughly 88% of them seen just once. Sequences were obtained from peripheral blood. These receptors were taken from a man aged 50 or older with COVID-19, enrolled during active disease. CDR3s include the opening cysteine and the closing phenylalanine or tryptophan. A D gene is named only where the DNA matches it firmly. Rows may omit the clone size; those that give it use once, few, many or a size class.

>-|-|TRBV4-1|TRBJ1-6
TGCGCCAGCAGCCAAGCCGGGTCCCTCCTCCACTTT
CASSQAGSLLHF
>few|-|TRBV19|TRBJ1-6
TGTGCCAGTAGTATTATGGGGGCTAGTGGTTCACCCCTCCACTTT
CASSIMGASGSPLHF
>few|-|TRBV6-6|TRBJ1-5
TGTGCCAGCAGTCCACAGATTAATCAGCCCCAGCATTTT
CASSPQINQPQHF
>-|TRBD2|TRBV15|TRBJ2-1
TGTGCCACCAGCCGGTCTAGCGGGGGGGGACACAATGAGCAGTTCTTC
CATSRSSGGGHNEQFF
>-|-|TRBV7-9|TRBJ1-1
TGTGCCAGCAGCTTAGCCCCTGTCGGGAACACTGAAGCTTTCTTT
CASSLAPVGNTEAFF
>once|-|TRBV15|TRBJ2-7
TGTGCCACCAGCATCGGGGATACCTCCTACGAGCAGTACTTC
CATSIGDTSYEQYF
>-|-|TRBV3-1/TRBV3-2|TRBJ2-1
TGTGCCAGCAGCCAAATGAGGGGGGGCTCCTACAATGAGCAGTTCTTC
CASSQMRGGSYNEQFF
>-|-|TRBV4-1|TRBJ1-5
TGCGCCAGCAGCCCAGGGCGCAATCAGCCCCAGCATTTT
CASSPGRNQPQHF
>-|TRBD2|TRBV6-5|TRBJ2-7
TGTGCCAGCACCCCGATCAGGGAGGGAGAGCAGTACTTC
CASTPIREGEQYF
>-|-|TRBV3-1/TRBV3-2|TRBJ2-3
TGTGCCAGCAGCCAAGATCGGTCTTGGGCTAGCTTCACAGATACGCAGTATTTT
CASSQDRSWASFTDTQYF
>-|-|TRBV6-5|TRBJ1-2
TGTGCCAGCAGGGCCAGTCAGGGTAACTATGGCTACACCTTC
CASRASQGNYGYTF
>once|TRBD1|TRBV6-6|TRBJ1-4
TGTGCCAGCAACCAACCAGGGGGAGGTGAAAAACTGTTTTTT
CASNQPGGGEKLFF
>-|TRBD2|TRBV19|TRBJ2-2
TGTGCCAGTAGTAATAGCGGGGGCACCGGGGAGCTGTTTTTT
CASSNSGGTGELFF
>few|-|TRBV12-3/TRBV12-4|TRBJ1-2
TGTGCCAGCAGCAGCGGACCCAGCTACACCTTC
CASSSGPSYTF
>-|-|TRBV7-9|TRBJ1-4
TGTGCCAGCAGCCGACCACTAGAACAGGGCGGTGAAAAACTGTTTTTT
CASSRPLEQGGEKLFF
>-|-|TRBV5-1|TRBJ1-1
TGCGCCAGCAGCTTCTCCCCAAAGGACATGAACACTGAAGCTTTCTTT
CASSFSPKDMNTEAFF
>-|TRBD2|TRBV2|TRBJ2-5
TGTGCCAGCAGTTCTAGCGGGGGGGCCCTTTTAGAGACCCAGTACTTC
CASSSSGGALLETQYF
>-|-|TRBV4-1|TRBJ2-6
TGCGCCAGCAGCCAAGCCACAGCGGCCAACGTCCTGACTTTC
CASSQATAANVLTF
>-|-|TRBV28|TRBJ2-2
TGTGCCAGCACGCTCCTGGGGGGGAACACCGGGGAGCTGTTTTTT
CASTLLGGNTGELFF
>-|-|TRBV5-5|TRBJ1-1
TGTGCCAGCAGCTGGGCCTTGTACCTTAATGAAGCTTTCTTT
CASSWALYLNEAFF
>-|-|TRBV7-9|TRBJ2-7
TGTGCCAGCAGCTTAGATCTAAGGGGCGGGAACTCCTACGAGCAGTACTTC
CASSLDLRGGNSYEQYF
>-|-|TRBV5-1|TRBJ1-3
TGCGCCAGCAGCCCGACCCAGGGGAGAGGAAACACCATATATTTT
CASSPTQGRGNTIYF
>-|TRBD2|TRBV19|TRBJ2-1
TGTGCCAGTAGACCGGGGGGGAGCTGGAATGAGCAGTTCTTC
CASRPGGSWNEQFF
>-|-|TRBV30|TRBJ2-5
TGTGCCTGGAGTGGACCCGACAGTATACACGGAAAGACCCAGTACTTC
CAWSGPDSIHGKTQYF
>-|TRBD2|TRBV2|TRBJ2-1
TGTGCCAGCAGTGAATTGGTAGCGGGGAACAATGAGCAGTTCTTC
CASSELVAGNNEQFF
>once|-|TRBV20-1|TRBJ1-2
TGCAGTGCCCTCCGGGGTGGCTACACCTTC
CSALRGGYTF
>-|-|TRBV6-5|TRBJ1-2
TGTGCCAGCAGTTACGGGCAGGGAAGGGGCTACACCTTC
CASSYGQGRGYTF
>-|TRBD2|TRBV7-2|TRBJ2-1
TGTGCCAGCAGCTTAGACGGGGGGTCCTACAATGAGCAGTTCTTC
CASSLDGGSYNEQFF
>-|-|TRBV7-2|TRBJ1-1
TGTGCCAGCATTCAGAACACTGAAGCTTTCTTT
CASIQNTEAFF
>-|TRBD1|TRBV3-1/TRBV3-2|TRBJ1-3
TGTGCCAGCAGCCAACCGCGGGACAGGGGGCGAAACACCATATATTTT
CASSQPRDRGRNTIYF
>-|TRBD1|TRBV15|TRBJ2-7
TGTGCCACCAGCAGTGACAAAAGACAGGGGTTGTTGAGCTACGAGCAGTACTTC
CATSSDKRQGLLSYEQYF
>-|TRBD1|TRBV6-6|TRBJ1-3
TGTGCCAGCAGTTCACAGGGGAGCTCTGGAAACACCATATATTTT
CASSSQGSSGNTIYF
>-|TRBD1|TRBV9|TRBJ1-1
TGTGCCAGCAGCGTAGGGGGAGGGGACAGGGGACGTACTGAAGCTTTCTTT
CASSVGGGDRGRTEAFF
>-|-|TRBV7-7|TRBJ1-1
TGTGCTAGCAGCTTAGTCCCAGGGAAGGCTGAAGCTTTCTTT
CASSLVPGKAEAFF
>-|-|TRBV6-5|TRBJ1-5
TGTGCCAGCTCCAACCGGGCGGGGTATCAGCCCCAGCATTTT
CASSNRAGYQPQHF
>-|-|TRBV6-5|TRBJ1-4
TGTGCCAGCCACCGGGGGGGATCTAATGAAAAACTGTTTTTT
CASHRGGSNEKLFF
>-|-|TRBV5-1|TRBJ1-2
TGCGCCAGCAGCTTGGAATCAGGGCCCTATGGCTACACCTTC
CASSLESGPYGYTF
>once|-|TRBV7-2|TRBJ1-3
TGTGCCAGCAGCTTACGACAGACAAACACCATATATTTT
CASSLRQTNTIYF
>-|TRBD1|TRBV10-3|TRBJ2-7
TGTGCCATCAGTGAGCTTCGGGACAGGGGGCCCGAGCAGTACTTC
CAISELRDRGPEQYF
>-|TRBD1|TRBV2|TRBJ2-7
TGTGCCAGCAGTCAAGGACAGGTTGTCTCCTACGAGCAGTACTTC
CASSQGQVVSYEQYF
>few|-|TRBV19|TRBJ2-2
TGTGCCAGTAGTATCTACGACAGGACGAACACCGGGGAGCTGTTTTTT
CASSIYDRTNTGELFF
>-|TRBD2|TRBV6-6|TRBJ2-1
TGTGCCAGCACCGATAGCGGGGCCTACAATGAGCAGTTCTTC
CASTDSGAYNEQFF
>-|TRBD2|TRBV14|TRBJ2-3
TGTGCCAGCAGTTCCCTGTGGGTAGCGGGGGCTGAAGATACGCAGTATTTT
CASSSLWVAGAEDTQYF
>-|TRBD1|TRBV2|TRBJ1-5
TGTGCCAGCAGTGGACAGGGAGGTCAGCCCCAGCATTTT
CASSGQGGQPQHF
>once|TRBD1|TRBV18|TRBJ1-2
TGTGCCAGCTCTGATGCAGACAGGGGCAGCTATGGCTACACCTTC
CASSDADRGSYGYTF
>once|TRBD2|TRBV5-1|TRBJ2-7
TGCGCCAGCAGCTTGGGAGCGGGGGGGCCCTACGAGCAGTACTTC
CASSLGAGGPYEQYF
>once|-|TRBV7-2|TRBJ1-5
TGTGCCAGCAGCTTAGGTATCGCGGGGACCCGGCCCCAGCATTTT
CASSLGIAGTRPQHF
>-|TRBD1|TRBV14|TRBJ1-2
TGTGCCAGCAGCCCGGACAGGTCCTATGGCTACACCTTC
CASSPDRSYGYTF
>-|TRBD1|TRBV5-1|TRBJ2-7
TGCGCCAGCAGCTTAGGACAGGGTAGGGACGAGCAGTACTTC
CASSLGQGRDEQYF
>-|TRBD1|TRBV6-5|TRBJ1-6
TGTGCCAGCGAAGACAGGGGGAATTCACCCCTCCACTTT
CASEDRGNSPLHF
>-|TRBD1|TRBV18|TRBJ1-3
TGTGCCAGCCCAAGGGACAGCTCTGGAAACACCATATATTTT
CASPRDSSGNTIYF
>few|-|TRBV7-8|TRBJ1-6
TGTGCCAGCAGCTTAGAGGCAGGGATGAATAATTCACCCCTCCACTTT
CASSLEAGMNNSPLHF
>-|-|TRBV27|TRBJ1-2
TGTGCCAGCAGTTTATCCGGGGCAGCGGGTTTGGTGTATGGCTACACCTTC
CASSLSGAAGLVYGYTF
>-|TRBD2|TRBV7-2|TRBJ2-1
TGTGCCAGCATCTCTACTAGCGGGGTCTACAATGAGCAGTTCTTC
CASISTSGVYNEQFF
>-|-|TRBV6-5|TRBJ2-7
TGTGCCAGCAGTTCCCTTTTTTACGAGCAGTACTTC
CASSSLFYEQYF
>-|-|TRBV28|TRBJ1-5
TGTGCCAGCAGTTTACCCCCTCTCAAGGTACTAAATCAGCCCCAGCATTTT
CASSLPPLKVLNQPQHF
>-|-|TRBV30|TRBJ1-1
TGTGCCTGGAGTCTGGGTTCAGGAACTGAAGCTTTCTTT
CAWSLGSGTEAFF